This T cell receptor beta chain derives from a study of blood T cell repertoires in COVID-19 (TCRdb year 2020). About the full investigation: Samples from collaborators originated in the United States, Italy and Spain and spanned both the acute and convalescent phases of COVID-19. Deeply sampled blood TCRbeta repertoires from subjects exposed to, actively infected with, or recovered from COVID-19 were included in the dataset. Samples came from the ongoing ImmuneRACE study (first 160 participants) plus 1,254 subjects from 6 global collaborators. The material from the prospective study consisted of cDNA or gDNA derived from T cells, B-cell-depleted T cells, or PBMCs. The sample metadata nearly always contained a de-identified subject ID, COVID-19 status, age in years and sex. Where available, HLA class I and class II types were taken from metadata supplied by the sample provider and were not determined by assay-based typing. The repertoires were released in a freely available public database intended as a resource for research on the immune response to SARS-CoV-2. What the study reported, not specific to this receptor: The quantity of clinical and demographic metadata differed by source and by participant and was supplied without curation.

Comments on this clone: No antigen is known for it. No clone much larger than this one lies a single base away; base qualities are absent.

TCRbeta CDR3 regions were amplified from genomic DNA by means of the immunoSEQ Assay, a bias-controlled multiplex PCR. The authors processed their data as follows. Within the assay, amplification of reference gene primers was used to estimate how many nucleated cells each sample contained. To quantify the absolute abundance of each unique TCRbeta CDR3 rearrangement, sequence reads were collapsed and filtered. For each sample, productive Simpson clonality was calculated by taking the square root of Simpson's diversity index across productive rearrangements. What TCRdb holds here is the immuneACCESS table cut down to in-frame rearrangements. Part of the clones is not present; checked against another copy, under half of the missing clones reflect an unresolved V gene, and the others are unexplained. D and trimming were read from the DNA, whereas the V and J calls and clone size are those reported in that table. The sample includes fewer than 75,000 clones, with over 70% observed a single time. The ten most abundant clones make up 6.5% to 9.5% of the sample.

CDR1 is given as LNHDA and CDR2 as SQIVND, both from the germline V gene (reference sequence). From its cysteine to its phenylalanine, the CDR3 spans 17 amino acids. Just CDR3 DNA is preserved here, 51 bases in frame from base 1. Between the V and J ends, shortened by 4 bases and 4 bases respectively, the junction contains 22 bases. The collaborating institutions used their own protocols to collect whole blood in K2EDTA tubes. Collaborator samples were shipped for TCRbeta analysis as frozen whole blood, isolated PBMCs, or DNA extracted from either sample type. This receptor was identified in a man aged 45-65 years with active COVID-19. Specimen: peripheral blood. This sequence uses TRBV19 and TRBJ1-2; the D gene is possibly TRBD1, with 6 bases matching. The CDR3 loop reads CASSTKGEHPSVYGYTF. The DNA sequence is TGTGCCAGTAGTACAAAGGGGGAACACCCCTCCGTCTATGGCTACACCTTC.